Detailed here is one T cell receptor beta chain. The antigen remains unidentified. Other DNA sequences in this specimen translate into the identical CDR3. The sample belongs to a study of T cell responses to AZD1222 COVID-19 vaccine. Study observations and caveats: Baseline seropositivity occurred in only 5 or 6 AZD1222 recipients. Possibly, clonal diversity was underestimated; donors were largely white British and included more females. No day 14 peak samples; only post-peak repertoires were characterized. Variant regions that are unmutated are reportedly the target of nearly half of spike-specific TCRs.

Assay: immunoSEQ multiplex PCR; the TCRdb copy retains only in-frame clones and omits some. The profile shows 100,000 to 150,000 clones, 85% to 90% of them singletons. Trimming stripped 0 bases from V and 0 bases from J, with 7 bases between. The CDR3 consists of 15 residues. CDR1 is SGHRS and CDR2 is YFSETQ in the germline V gene. This chain links TRBV5-1 with TRBJ1-5; the D is unclear. This TCR was sampled from an adult who received the AZD1222 COVID-19 vaccine. The sample here was peripheral blood, taken 28 days after the second AZD1222 dose. The CDR3 nucleotides read TGCGCCAGCAGCTTGGACGGGTATAGCAATCAGCCCCAGCATTTT. Its protein product is CASSLDGYSNQPQHF.